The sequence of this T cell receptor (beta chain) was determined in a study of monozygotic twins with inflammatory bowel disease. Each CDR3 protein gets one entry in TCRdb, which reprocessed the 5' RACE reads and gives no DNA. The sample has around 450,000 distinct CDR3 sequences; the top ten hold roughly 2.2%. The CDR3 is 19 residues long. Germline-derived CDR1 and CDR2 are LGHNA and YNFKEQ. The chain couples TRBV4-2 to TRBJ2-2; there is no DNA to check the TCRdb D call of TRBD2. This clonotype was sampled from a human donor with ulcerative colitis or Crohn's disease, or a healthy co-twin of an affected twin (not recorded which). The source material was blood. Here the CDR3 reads CASSQDMASGGLVAGELFF.